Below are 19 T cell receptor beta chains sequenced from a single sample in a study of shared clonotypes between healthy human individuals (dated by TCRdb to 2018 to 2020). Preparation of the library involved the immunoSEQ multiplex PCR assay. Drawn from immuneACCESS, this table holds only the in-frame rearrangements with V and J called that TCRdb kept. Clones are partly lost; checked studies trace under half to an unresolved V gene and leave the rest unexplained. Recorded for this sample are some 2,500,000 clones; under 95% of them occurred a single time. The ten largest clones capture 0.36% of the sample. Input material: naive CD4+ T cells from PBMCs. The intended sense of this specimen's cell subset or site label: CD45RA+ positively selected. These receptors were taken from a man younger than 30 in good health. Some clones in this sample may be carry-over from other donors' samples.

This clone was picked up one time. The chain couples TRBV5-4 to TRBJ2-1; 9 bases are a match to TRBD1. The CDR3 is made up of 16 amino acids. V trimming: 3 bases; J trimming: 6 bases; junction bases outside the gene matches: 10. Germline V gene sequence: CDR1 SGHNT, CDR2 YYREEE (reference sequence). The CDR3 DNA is TGTGCCAGCAGCTCCAGGACAGGGGTTTATGTCAATGAGCAGTTCTTC. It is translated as CASSSRTGVYVNEQFF.

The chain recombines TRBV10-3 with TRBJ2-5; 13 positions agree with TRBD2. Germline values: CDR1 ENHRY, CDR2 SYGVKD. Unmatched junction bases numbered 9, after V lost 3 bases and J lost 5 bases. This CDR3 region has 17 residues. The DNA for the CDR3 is TGTGCCATCAGTGAACAAACTAGCGGGAGGGCGGGTGAGACCCAGTACTTC. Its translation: CAISEQTSGRAGETQYF.

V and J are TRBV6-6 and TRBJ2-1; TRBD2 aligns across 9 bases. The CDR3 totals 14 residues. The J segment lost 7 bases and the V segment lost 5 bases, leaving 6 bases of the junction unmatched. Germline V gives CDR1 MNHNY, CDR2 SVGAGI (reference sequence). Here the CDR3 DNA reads TGTGCCAGCAGTGGGATAGCGGGAGCAAATGAGCAGTTCTTC. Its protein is CASSGIAGANEQFF.

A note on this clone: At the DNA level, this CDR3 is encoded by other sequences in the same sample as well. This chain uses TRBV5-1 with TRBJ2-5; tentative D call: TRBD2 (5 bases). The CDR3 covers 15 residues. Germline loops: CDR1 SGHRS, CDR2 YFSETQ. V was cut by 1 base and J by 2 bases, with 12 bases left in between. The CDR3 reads CASSLSSGSQETQYF. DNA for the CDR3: TGCGCCAGCAGCTTGAGCAGCGGAAGTCAAGAGACCCAGTACTTC. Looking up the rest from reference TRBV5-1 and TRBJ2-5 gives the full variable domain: KAGVTQTPRYLIKTRGQQVTLSCSPISGHRSVSWYQQTPGQGLQFLFEYFSETQRNKGNFPGRFSGRQFSNSRSEMNVSTLELGDSALYLCASSLSSGSQETQYFGPGTRLLVL.

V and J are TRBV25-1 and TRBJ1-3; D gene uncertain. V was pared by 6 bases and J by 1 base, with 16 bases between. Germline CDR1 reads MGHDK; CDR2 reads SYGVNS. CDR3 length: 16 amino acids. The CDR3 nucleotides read TGTGCCAGCAGGCTTCTCGGGCGCTGGTCTGGAAACACCATATATTTT. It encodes CASRLLGRWSGNTIYF. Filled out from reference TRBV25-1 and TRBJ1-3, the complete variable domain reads EADIYQTPRYLVIGTGKKITLECSQTMGHDKMYWYQQDPGMELHLIHYSYGVNSTEKGDLSSESTVSRIRTEHFPLTLESARPSHTSQYLCASRLLGRWSGNTIYFGEGSWLTVV.

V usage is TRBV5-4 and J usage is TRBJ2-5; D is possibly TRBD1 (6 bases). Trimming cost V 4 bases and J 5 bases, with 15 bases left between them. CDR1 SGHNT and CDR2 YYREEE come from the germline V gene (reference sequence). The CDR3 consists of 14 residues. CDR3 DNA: TGTGCCAGCAGCCCTAAAACAGGGTCGGAGACCCAGTACTTC. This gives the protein CASSPKTGSETQYF.

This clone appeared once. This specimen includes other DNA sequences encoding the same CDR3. CDR3 residues: CASSLGNTIYF. In DNA form, the CDR3 reads TGTGCCAGCAGCCTCGGAAACACCATATATTTT. The chain recombines TRBV7-8 with TRBJ1-3; the D is unclear. V lost 5 bases, J lost 4 bases, and 3 bases lay in between. The CDR3 contains 11 residues. CDR1 is SGHVS, CDR2 FQNEAQ, per germline.

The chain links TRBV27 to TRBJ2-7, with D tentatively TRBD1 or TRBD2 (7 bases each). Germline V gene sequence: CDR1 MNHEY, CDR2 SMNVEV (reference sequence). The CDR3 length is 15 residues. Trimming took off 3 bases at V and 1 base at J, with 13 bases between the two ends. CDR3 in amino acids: CASSLGRGQSYEQYF. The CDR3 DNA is TGTGCCAGCAGTTTGGGGAGGGGACAGTCCTACGAGCAGTACTTC.

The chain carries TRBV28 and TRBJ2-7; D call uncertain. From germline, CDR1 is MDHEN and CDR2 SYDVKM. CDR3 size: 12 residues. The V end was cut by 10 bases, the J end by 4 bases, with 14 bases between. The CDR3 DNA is TGTGCCACTAAGAACTACGGATACGAGCAGTACTTC. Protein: CATKNYGYEQYF.

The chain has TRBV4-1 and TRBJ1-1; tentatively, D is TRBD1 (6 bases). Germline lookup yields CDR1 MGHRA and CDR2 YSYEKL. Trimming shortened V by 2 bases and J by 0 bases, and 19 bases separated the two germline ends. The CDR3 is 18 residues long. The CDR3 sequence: CASSQHHRLDRLNTEAFF. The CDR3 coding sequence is TGCGCCAGCAGCCAACACCACCGCCTAGACAGGTTGAACACTGAAGCTTTCTTT.

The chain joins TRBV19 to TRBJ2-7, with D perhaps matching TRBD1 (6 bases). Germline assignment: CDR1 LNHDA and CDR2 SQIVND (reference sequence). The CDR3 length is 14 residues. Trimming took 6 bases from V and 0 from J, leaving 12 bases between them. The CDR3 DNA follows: TGTGCCAGTAGGGGGGCTGGGAGCTCCTACGAGCAGTACTTC. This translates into CASRGAGSSYEQYF.

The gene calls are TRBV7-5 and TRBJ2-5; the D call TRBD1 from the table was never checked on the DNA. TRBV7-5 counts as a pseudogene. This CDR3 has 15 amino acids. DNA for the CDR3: TGTGCCAGAAGCTTAGACCGGGACAGGGAAGAGACCCAGTACTTC. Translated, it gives CARSLDRDREETQYF.

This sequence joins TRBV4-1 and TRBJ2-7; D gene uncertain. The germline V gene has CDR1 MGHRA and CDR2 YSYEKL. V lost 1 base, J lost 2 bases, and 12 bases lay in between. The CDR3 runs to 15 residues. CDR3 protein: CASSQVLTSAYEQYF. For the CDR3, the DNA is TGCGCCAGCAGCCAAGTCTTAACGTCCGCCTACGAGCAGTACTTC.

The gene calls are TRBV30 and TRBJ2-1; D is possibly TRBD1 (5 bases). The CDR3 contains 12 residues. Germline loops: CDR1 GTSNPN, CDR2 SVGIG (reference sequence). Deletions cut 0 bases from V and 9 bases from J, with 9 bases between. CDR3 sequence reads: CAWSVGHGEQFF. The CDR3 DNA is TGTGCCTGGAGTGTAGGACACGGTGAGCAGTTCTTC.

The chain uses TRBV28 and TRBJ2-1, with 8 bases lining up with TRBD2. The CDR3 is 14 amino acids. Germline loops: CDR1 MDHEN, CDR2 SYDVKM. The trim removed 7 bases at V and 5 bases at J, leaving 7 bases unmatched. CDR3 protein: CASNKREFHNEQFF. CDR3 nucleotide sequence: TGTGCCAGCAACAAGCGGGAGTTCCACAATGAGCAGTTCTTC.

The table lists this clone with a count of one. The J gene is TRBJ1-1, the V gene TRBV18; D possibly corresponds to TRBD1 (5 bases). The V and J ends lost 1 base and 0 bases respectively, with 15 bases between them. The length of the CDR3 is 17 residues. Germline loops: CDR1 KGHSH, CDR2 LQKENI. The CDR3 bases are TGTGCCAGCTCACCACAGGACACTGCCACTATGAACACTGAAGCTTTCTTT. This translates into CASSPQDTATMNTEAFF.

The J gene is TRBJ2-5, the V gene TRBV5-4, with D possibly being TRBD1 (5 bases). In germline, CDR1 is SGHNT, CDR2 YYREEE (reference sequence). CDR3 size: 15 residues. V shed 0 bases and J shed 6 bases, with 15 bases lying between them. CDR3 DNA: TGTGCCAGCAGCTTGGGGGTCGACTCAGGGAAGACCCAGTACTTC. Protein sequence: CASSLGVDSGKTQYF.

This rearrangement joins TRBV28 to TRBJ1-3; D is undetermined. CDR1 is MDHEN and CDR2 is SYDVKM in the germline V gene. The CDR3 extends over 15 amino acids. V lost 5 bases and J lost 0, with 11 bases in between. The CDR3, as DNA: TGTGCCAGCAGTCCCAGGCGGTTCTCTGGAAACACCATATATTTT. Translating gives CASSPRRFSGNTIYF. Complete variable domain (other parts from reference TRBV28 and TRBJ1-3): DVKVTQSSRYLVKRTGEKVFLECVQDMDHENMFWYRQDPGLGLRLIYFSYDVKMKEKGDIPEGYSVSREKKERFSLILESASTNQTSMYLCASSPRRFSGNTIYFGEGSWLTVV.

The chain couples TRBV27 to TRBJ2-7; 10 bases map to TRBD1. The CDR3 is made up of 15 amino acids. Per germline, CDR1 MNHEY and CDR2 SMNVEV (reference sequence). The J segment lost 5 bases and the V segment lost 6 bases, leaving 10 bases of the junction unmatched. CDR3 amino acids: CASSRVGTGVDEQYF. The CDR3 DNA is TGTGCCAGCAGCCGAGTAGGGACAGGGGTAGACGAGCAGTACTTC.